The 3 T cell receptor beta chains listed next were all sequenced from one sample in a study of blood T cell repertoires in COVID-19. The protocol was immunoSEQ multiplex PCR, while the TCRdb copy is restricted to in-frame clones and leaves out a portion. The sample lists some 290,000 clones; nearly 90% were seen once. The sample taken for sequencing was peripheral blood. Every receptor here comes from a woman aged 40-49 years with COVID-19, enrolled during active disease.

The rearrangement links TRBV6-4 to TRBJ1-6; TRBD1 matches 7 bases. Per the germline V gene, CDR1 is MRHNA and CDR2 is SNTAGT. The CDR3 extends over 14 amino acids. Germline trimming cut 5 bases from V and 7 bases from J; bases unmatched to any gene: 5. In DNA form, the CDR3 reads TGTGCCAGCAGTATTACAGGGGTCAATTCACCCCTCCACTTT. Its translation is CASSITGVNSPLHF.

This chain links TRBV7-2 with TRBJ2-5; no clear D gene. V was pared by 3 bases and J by 4 bases, with 24 bases between. Germline CDR1 reads SGHTA; CDR2 reads FQGNSA. The CDR3 spans 18 residues. DNA for the CDR3: TGTGCCAGCAGCTTGTCGCAACCCAGCCTGGGCCGACGAGAGACCCAGTACTTC. Its protein is CASSLSQPSLGRRETQYF.

The chain uses TRBV4-2 and TRBJ2-3, with D possibly matching TRBD2 (6 bases). Trimming left V 0 bases short and J 0 bases short, with 16 bases between. Germline CDR1 reads LGHNA; CDR2 reads YNFKEQ. This CDR3 contains 18 residues. The chain's CDR3 is CASSQDPQRGSSTDTQYF. As DNA, the CDR3 is TGTGCCAGCAGCCAAGATCCGCAACGGGGGTCTAGCACAGATACGCAGTATTTT.